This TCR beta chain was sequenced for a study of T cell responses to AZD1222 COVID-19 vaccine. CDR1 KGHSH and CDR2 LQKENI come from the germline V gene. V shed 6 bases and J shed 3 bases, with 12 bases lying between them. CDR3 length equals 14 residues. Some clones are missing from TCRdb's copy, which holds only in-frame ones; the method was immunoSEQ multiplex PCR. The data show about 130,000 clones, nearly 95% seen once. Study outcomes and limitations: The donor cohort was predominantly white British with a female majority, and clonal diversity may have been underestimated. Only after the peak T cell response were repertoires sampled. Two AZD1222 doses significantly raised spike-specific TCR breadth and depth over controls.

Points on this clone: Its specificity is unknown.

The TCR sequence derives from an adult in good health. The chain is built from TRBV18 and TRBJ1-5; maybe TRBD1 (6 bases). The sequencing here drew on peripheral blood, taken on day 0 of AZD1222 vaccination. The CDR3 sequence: CASSQGTANQPQHF. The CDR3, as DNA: TGTGCCAGCTCTCAGGGGACGGCCAATCAGCCCCAGCATTTT.